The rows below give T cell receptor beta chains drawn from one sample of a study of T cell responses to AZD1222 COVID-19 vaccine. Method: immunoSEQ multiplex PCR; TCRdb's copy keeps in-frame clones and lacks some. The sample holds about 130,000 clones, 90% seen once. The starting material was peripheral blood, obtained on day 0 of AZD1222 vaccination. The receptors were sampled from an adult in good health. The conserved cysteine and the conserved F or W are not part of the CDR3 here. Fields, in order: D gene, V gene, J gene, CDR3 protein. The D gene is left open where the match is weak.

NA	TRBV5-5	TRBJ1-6	ASSLVRGYNSPLH
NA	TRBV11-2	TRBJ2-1	ASSLVGGAFNEQF
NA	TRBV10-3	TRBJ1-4	ATVPSDREKLF
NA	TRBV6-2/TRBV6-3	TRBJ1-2	ASSYPSAGADFYGYT
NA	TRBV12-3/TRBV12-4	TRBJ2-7	ASSLPGRYEQY
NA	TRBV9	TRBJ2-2	ASSYPPGELF
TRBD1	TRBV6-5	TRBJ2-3	ASSSRDRGTDTQY
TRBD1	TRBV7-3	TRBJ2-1	ASSRGGTGKNEQF
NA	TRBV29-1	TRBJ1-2	SVPIWTDNGYT
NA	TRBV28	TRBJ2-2	ASSLITSITGELF
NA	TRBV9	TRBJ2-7	ASSVEGRVYDEQY
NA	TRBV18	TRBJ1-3	ASSPGGEGIGNTIY
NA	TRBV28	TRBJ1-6	ASIQGHSPLH
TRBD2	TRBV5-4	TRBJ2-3	ATDPPGGGGSTDTQY
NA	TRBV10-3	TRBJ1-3	AIIAPGRGGNTIY
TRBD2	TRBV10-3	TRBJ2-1	ATGLAGGTGTYNEQF
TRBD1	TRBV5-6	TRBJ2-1	ASRRNRDRRDNEQF
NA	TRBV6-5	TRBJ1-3	ACSTGTGSGNTIY
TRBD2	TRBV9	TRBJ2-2	ASSATSAGELF
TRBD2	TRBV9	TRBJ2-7	ASSASGGLSSYEQY
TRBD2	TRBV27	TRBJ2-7	ASGRSGTRHYEQY
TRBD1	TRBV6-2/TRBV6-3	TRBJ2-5	ASSDRDSPSLSPKETQY
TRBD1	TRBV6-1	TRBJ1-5	ASSGDRAYSNQPQH
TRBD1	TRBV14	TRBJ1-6	ASSLRQGPPLH
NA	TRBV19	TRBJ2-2	ASIDRDRNTGELF
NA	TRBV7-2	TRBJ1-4	ASSLGGKGSPRF
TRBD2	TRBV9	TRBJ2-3	ASSPRGSGGAPDTQY
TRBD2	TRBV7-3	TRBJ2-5	ASSLLGGGVQETQY
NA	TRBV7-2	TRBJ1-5	ASSRRSGPQH
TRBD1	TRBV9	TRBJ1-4	ASSTTGARGEKLF
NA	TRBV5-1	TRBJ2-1	ASSLLGSNNEQF
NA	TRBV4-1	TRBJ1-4	ASSQRGTTNEKLF
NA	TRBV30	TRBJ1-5	AWSASSNQPQH
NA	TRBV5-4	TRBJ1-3	ASSLRQPGNTIY
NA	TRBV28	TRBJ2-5	ASSLGARGLKETQY
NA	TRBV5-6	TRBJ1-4	ASSTREKLF
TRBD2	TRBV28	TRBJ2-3	ASSLGLAADTQY
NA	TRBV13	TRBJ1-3	ASSFSGHGDTIY
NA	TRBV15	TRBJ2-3	ATSRGPDTQY
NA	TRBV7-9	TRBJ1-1	ASSLAGDEAF